These 21 T cell receptor beta chains were sequenced from one sample in a study of T-cell memory formation after mild COVID-19. Each CDR3 protein gets one entry after TCRdb re-called the 5' RACE reads with MiXCR. The sample has approximately 560,000 distinct CDR3 sequences; approximately 15% are singletons. The sample taken for sequencing was PBMCs or a T cell subset sorted from them (not recorded which). Every receptor here comes from an adult woman who had mild COVID-19 (a few samples of this study predate the infection). Cell type and time point are not known.

The chain carries TRBV3-1 and TRBJ2-7; 11 bases align to TRBD2. This CDR3 contains 15 residues. CDR1 and CDR2 from the germline V gene are LGHDT and YNNKEL (reference sequence). Unmatched junction bases numbered 9, after V lost 4 bases and J lost 7 bases. The DNA of the CDR3 is TGTGCCAGCAGCCGTCTGACTAGCGGGGCGGGGGAGCAGTACTTC. It codes for CASSRLTSGAGEQYF.

This clonotype occurred a few times. The CDR3 nucleotides read TGTGCCAGCAGAGGGGACAGCTGGACCCACGAGCAGTACTTC. As protein: CASRGDSWTHEQYF. The gene calls are TRBV2 and TRBJ2-7; 7 bases are shared with TRBD1. Unmatched junction bases numbered 10, after V lost 6 bases and J lost 5 bases. Germline V gene sequence: CDR1 SNHLY, CDR2 FYNNEI. There are 14 residues in the CDR3.

The sample holds a few counts of this clonotype. The chain carries TRBV9 and TRBJ2-7, with a weak D call TRBD2 (7 bases). V lost 0 bases and J lost 2, with 15 bases in between. The CDR3 covers 16 residues. Germline V lookup: CDR1 SGDLS, CDR2 YYNGEE. This chain's CDR3 is CASSVEGGSLAYEQYF. CDR3 coding DNA: TGTGCCAGCAGCGTAGAGGGGGGGTCTTTGGCCTACGAGCAGTACTTC.

The chain is built from TRBV27 and TRBJ2-2, with 8 bases aligning to TRBD2. Unmatched junction bases numbered 15, after V lost 5 bases and J lost 1 base. Germline V CDR1 and CDR2: MNHEY, SMNVEV (reference sequence). This CDR3 is built from 19 residues. CDR3: CASSPLALGTRRNTGELFF. In nucleotides, the CDR3 is TGTGCCAGCAGTCCCCTAGCCCTCGGGACTAGGAGGAACACCGGGGAGCTGTTTTTT.

This clonotype was found many times. A read error may produce the germline difference seen at one junction end. The gene calls are TRBV7-2 and TRBJ2-5; D is possibly TRBD1 (5 bases). This CDR3 spans 13 amino acids. CDR1 is SGHTA and CDR2 is FQGNSA in the germline V gene. CDR3 protein: CASSLGRQETQYF. The CDR3 DNA follows: TGCGCCAGCAGCTTGGGGCGACAGGAGACCCAGTACTTC.

V is TRBV7-6 and J is TRBJ1-3; no clear D. Germline lookup yields CDR1 SGHVS and CDR2 FNYEAQ. The CDR3 loop spans 15 amino acids. Deletions cut 5 bases from V and 0 bases from J, with 11 bases between. CDR3 sequence: CASSGRSISGNTIYF. DNA of the CDR3: TGTGCCAGCAGCGGGAGGTCCATCTCTGGAAACACCATATATTTT.

This clonotype was counted between two and nine times. The J gene is TRBJ1-2, the V gene TRBV12-3 or TRBV12-4, with 7 positions matching TRBD1. This CDR3 is built from 15 residues. Trimming at V came to 3 bases and at J to 2 bases, leaving 6 bases not matched to a gene. The CDR3: CASSFRGVLNYGYTF. CDR3 sequence (DNA): TGTGCCAGCAGTTTCAGGGGGGTCCTAAACTATGGCTACACCTTC.

Only a few counts were recorded for this clonotype. This rearrangement joins TRBV15 to TRBJ2-5; 11 positions agree with TRBD1. This CDR3 spans 17 amino acids. CDR1 and CDR2 (germline): LNHNV, YYDKDF (reference sequence). J lost 3 bases, V lost 3 bases, and 9 bases had no gene match. In DNA form, the CDR3 reads TGTGCCACCAGCAGGCCCGCCAGGGGACAGGGGGAAGAGACCCAGTACTTC. It specifies CATSRPARGQGEETQYF.

This clonotype came up a few times. V gene TRBV7-7 combines with J gene TRBJ2-5; 13 bases are shared with TRBD2. This CDR3 is 16 amino acids long. The V gene's germline CDR1 is SSHAT and CDR2 FNYEAQ (reference sequence). Here the CDR3 DNA reads TGTGCTACTAGGGGACTAGCGGGACGGACCGAAGAGACCCAGTACTTC. Its translation: CATRGLAGRTEETQYF.

This clonotype was seen more than once but under ten times. This chain connects TRBV7-9 to TRBJ2-1; D gene uncertain. This CDR3 has 14 residues. V was trimmed by 5 bases and J by 3 bases, leaving 11 bases between them. Germline values: CDR1 SEHNR, CDR2 FQNEAQ (reference sequence). This chain's CDR3 is CASSLLGLYNEQFF. Here the CDR3 DNA reads TGTGCCAGCAGCCTACTTGGGCTCTACAATGAGCAGTTCTTC.

The V and J genes are TRBV29-1 and TRBJ2-1; 11 bases align to TRBD1. Germline values: CDR1 SQVTM, CDR2 ANQGSEA. The CDR3 covers 14 residues. V shed 3 bases and J 2 bases; nucleotides not matched to a gene: 0. For the CDR3, the DNA is TGCAGCGTTGAGGGACAGGGGGCCTACAATGAGCAGTTCTTC. Translating gives CSVEGQGAYNEQFF.

Only a few counts were recorded for this clonotype. CDR3 bases: TGTGCCAGCAGTTGGGACAGGGGGCGAGTCCACAATGAGCAGTTCTTC. This gives the protein CASSWDRGRVHNEQFF. The V call is TRBV6-2 or TRBV6-3, the J call TRBJ2-1; TRBD1 agrees at 12 bases. Trimming at V came to 4 bases and at J to 5 bases, leaving 6 bases not matched to a gene. This CDR3 is 16 amino acids long. Looked up from germline, CDR1 is MNHEY and CDR2 is SVGEGT.

The chain has TRBV7-9 and TRBJ2-6, with a weak D call TRBD2 (5 bases). V was clipped by 1 base and J by 6 bases, with 10 bases between them. The CDR3 is 15 amino acids. CDR1 SEHNR and CDR2 FQNEAQ come from the germline V gene (reference sequence). The CDR3: CASSLGLGAANVLTF. CDR3 coding DNA: TGTGCCAGCAGCTTAGGGTTGGGAGCGGCCAACGTCCTGACTTTC. Filled out from reference TRBV7-9 and TRBJ2-6, the complete variable domain reads DTGVSQNPRHKITKRGQNVTFRCDPISEHNRLYWYRQTLGQGPEFLTYFQNEAQLEKSRLLSDRFSAERPKGSFSTLEIQRTEQGDSAMYLCASSLGLGAANVLTFGAGSRLTVL.

This clonotype was detected only a few times. The rearrangement uses TRBV29-1 and TRBJ2-6; D gene unclear. The V and J ends lost 4 bases and 3 bases respectively, with 13 bases between them. The CDR3 runs 15 residues. CDR1 SQVTM and CDR2 ANQGSEA come from the germline V gene. The CDR3 region is CSVAAPTIGANVLTF. The CDR3 DNA sequence: TGCAGCGTTGCAGCTCCAACCATTGGGGCCAACGTCCTGACTTTC.

V is TRBV7-9 and J is TRBJ1-1; 8 bases match TRBD1. Germline V CDR1 and CDR2: SEHNR, FQNEAQ (reference sequence). The CDR3 totals 15 residues. Trimming at V came to 4 bases and at J to 1 base, leaving 5 bases not matched to a gene. CDR3 sequence reads: CASSSWDRRNTEAFF. CDR3 coding DNA: TGTGCCAGCAGCTCATGGGACAGGCGGAACACTGAAGCTTTCTTT.

The chain uses TRBV4-2 and TRBJ2-3, with TRBD2 as a possible D gene (5 bases). V was trimmed by 1 base and J by 8 bases, leaving 7 bases between them. Germline CDR1 LGHNA, CDR2 YNFKEQ. The CDR3 has 12 amino acids. The CDR3 loop is CASSQVEGTQYF. The CDR3 DNA reads TGTGCCAGCAGCCAAGTTGAGGGTACGCAGTATTTT.

The rearrangement links TRBV30 to TRBJ1-2; possible D gene TRBD1, 5 bases. Trimming cost V 2 bases and J 2 bases, with 12 bases left between them. From germline, CDR1 is GTSNPN and CDR2 SVGIG (reference sequence). This CDR3 is 14 amino acids long. The CDR3 DNA reads TGTGCCTGGAGTAGACATCAGGGCAACTATGGCTACACCTTC. It is translated as CAWSRHQGNYGYTF.

This rearrangement joins TRBV12-3 or TRBV12-4 to TRBJ2-4; 14 bases match TRBD2. The CDR3 is made up of 17 amino acids. V lost 5 bases to trimming and J lost 5 bases; unmatched junction nucleotides: 8. The CDR3 DNA reads as TGTGCCAGCAGTCCTAGACTAGCGGGAGGGCAGGAAAACATTCAGTACTTC. This encodes CASSPRLAGGQENIQYF.

This chain uses TRBV6-5 with TRBJ2-1, with a tentative D call TRBD2 (6 bases). The CDR3 length is 13 residues. Germline V gene lookup returns CDR1 MNHEY and CDR2 SVGAGI. With 11 bases removed from V and 6 bases from J, the gap between germline ends came to 17 bases. CDR3 amino acids: CASWRAGGNEQFF. The CDR3 region has the DNA TGTGCCTCGTGGAGGGCTGGCGGCAATGAGCAGTTCTTC.

Only a few counts were recorded for this clonotype. The gene calls are TRBV5-6 and TRBJ1-1, with TRBD1 matching over 7 bases. The CDR3 consists of 14 residues. The germline gives CDR1 SGHDT, CDR2 YYEEEE. Unmatched junction bases numbered 11, after V lost 2 bases and J lost 10 bases. The CDR3 bases are TGTGCCAGCAGCTTTGTCGCGGACAGGATGTCAGCTTTCTTT. Translation: CASSFVADRMSAFF.

This clonotype turned up a few times. J is TRBJ1-6 and V is TRBV7-8; 10 nucleotides match TRBD1. Trimming at V came to 2 bases and at J to 0 bases, leaving 10 bases not matched to a gene. Germline loops: CDR1 SGHVS, CDR2 FQNEAQ. The CDR3 length is 20 residues. The CDR3 is CASSLRDRGRGSSYNSPLHF. CDR3 coding DNA: TGTGCCAGCAGCTTAAGGGACAGGGGAAGAGGGAGCTCCTATAATTCACCCCTCCACTTT.